This T cell receptor beta chain stems from a study of spatial heterogeneity in lung cancer (dated by TCRdb to between 2018 and 2021). For the study in its entirety: Samples were obtained from 72 patients with early-stage, untreated non-small cell lung cancer from the lung TRACERx cohort. Beta-chain transcripts were consistently detected in greater numbers than alpha-chain transcripts, which likely reflects a higher abundance of beta-chain transcripts. Nonsynonymous mutation counts, determined by whole-exome sequencing of tumor tissue, were related to features of the TCR repertoire. In the raw uncorrected reads, each unique combination of TCR and UMI appeared more than ten times on average. At surgery, both alpha and beta chains were TCR-sequenced in roughly 230 tumor regions, fewer than 85 matched nontumor lung samples and a few dozen PBMC samples. Follow-up PBMC samples were sequenced whenever available, with a median time to follow-up of approximately 2 years after resection. In non-small cell lung cancer, the study made a quantitative comparison of TCR alpha and beta repertoires among multiple tumor regions, matched nontumor lung and blood.

The time point label here, explained by the study, means: blood at routine non-recurrence follow-up after resection. Whole RNA extracted from tumor and nontumor lung tissue, or from cryopreserved PBMC samples, was used for TCR sequencing without cell sorting. Only patients for whom sufficient RNA was available from at least two tumor regions were selected for TCR sequencing. The library was made by 5' RACE. The instrument given in TCRdb is NextSeq 500. The TCR library protocol attached a unique molecular identifier to each TCR cDNA molecule to allow correction of PCR and sequencing errors. The original pipeline was this. TCR identification, UMI-based error correction and CDR3 extraction were performed with Decombinator tools. TCRs above a frequency of 2 per 1,000, corresponding to the top 1% of the tumor frequency distribution, were defined as expanded. Rényi diversity was computed with the R vegan package after subsampling each repertoire 100 times to 5,000 TCRs. CDR3 similarity networks were constructed using string-kernel similarity of amino acid triplets, with links drawn between CDR3s whose pairwise similarity was above 0.82. TCRdb reanalyzed the raw reads on its own, using fastp at Q25 for trimming and MiXCR for clone calling, and kept in-frame beta chains. Rows matching on CDR3 protein sequence are summarized as one entry with the most common DNA and genes. The V and J calls follow TCRdb's processing rather than the paper's. The sample table shows nearly 95,000 distinct CDR3 sequences, and roughly a fifth are seen once. The ten largest clones add up to roughly a fifth of the sample.

What the study reported, not specific to this receptor: Additional single-cell paired TCR alpha and beta sequencing was considered necessary to confirm, at a functional level, the hypothesis that regional TCRs recognize regional mutations. Only roughly 15 patients were included in the comparisons of baseline and follow-up blood repertoires. Ubiquitous expanded tumor TCRs were detected in blood more often at tumor resection than at routine follow-up.

V drops 1 base and J drops 4 bases, leaving 9 bases in between. The cysteine opens and the phenylalanine closes a CDR3 of 14 amino acids. Kept here is only the CDR3 DNA, which spans 42 bases and is read in frame from base 1. The CDR1 and CDR2 encoded by the germline V gene are SGHTA and FQGNSA. Turning to this clonotype: The specificity of this receptor is unknown. Qualities for individual bases were not recorded, and no much larger clone is one base off.

This clonotype was obtained from a male donor with early-stage non-small cell lung cancer. The source material was PBMCs, sampled at follow-up. The chain employs TRBV7-2 and TRBJ2-3; a confident D gene designation cannot be given. The nucleotide sequence is given as TGTGCCAGCAGCTTAGAACTAAGCCCAGATACGCAGTATTTT. Its protein reads: CASSLELSPDTQYF.